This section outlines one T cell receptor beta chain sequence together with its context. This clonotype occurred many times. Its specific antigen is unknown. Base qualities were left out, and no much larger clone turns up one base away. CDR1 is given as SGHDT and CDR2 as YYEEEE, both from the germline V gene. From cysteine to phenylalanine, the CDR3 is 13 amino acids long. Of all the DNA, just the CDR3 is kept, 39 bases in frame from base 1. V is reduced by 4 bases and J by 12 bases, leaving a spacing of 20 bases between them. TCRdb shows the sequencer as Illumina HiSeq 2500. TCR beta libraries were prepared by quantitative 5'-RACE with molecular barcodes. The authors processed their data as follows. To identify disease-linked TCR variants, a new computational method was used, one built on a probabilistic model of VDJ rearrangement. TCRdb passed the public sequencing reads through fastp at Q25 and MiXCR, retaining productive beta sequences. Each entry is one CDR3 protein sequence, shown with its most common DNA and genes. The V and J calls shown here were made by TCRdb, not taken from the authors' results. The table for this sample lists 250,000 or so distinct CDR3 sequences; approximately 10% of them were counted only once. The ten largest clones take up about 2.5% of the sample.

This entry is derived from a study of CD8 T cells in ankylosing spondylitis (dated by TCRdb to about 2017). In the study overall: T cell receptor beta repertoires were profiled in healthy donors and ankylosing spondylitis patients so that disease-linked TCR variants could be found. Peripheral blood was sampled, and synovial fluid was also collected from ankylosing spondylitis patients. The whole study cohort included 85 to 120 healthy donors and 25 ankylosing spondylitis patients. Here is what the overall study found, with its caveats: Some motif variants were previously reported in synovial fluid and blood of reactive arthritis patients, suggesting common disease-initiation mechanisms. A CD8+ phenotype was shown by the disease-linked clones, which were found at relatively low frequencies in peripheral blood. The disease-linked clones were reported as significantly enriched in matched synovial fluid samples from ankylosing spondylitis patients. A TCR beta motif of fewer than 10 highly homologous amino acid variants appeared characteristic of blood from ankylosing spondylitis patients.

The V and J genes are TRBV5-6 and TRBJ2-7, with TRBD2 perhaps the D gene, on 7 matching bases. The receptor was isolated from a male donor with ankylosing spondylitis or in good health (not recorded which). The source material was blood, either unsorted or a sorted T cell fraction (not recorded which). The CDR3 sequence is CASSLGGARQPYF. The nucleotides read TGTGCCAGCAGCCTTGGGGGGGCAAGGCAGCCGTACTTC.